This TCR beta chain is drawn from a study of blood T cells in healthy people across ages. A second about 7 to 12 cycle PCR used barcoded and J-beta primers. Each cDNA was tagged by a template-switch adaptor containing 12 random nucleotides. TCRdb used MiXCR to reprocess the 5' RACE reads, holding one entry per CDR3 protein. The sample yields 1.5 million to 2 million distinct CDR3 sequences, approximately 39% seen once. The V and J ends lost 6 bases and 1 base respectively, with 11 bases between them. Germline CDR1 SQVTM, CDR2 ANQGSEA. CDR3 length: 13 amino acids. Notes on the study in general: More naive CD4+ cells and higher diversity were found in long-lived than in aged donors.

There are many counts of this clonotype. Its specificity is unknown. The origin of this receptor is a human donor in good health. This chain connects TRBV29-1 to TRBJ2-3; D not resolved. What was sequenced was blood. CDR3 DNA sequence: TGCAGCGTGGAGACGGTGGGCACAGATACGCAGTATTTT. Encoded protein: CSVETVGTDTQYF.